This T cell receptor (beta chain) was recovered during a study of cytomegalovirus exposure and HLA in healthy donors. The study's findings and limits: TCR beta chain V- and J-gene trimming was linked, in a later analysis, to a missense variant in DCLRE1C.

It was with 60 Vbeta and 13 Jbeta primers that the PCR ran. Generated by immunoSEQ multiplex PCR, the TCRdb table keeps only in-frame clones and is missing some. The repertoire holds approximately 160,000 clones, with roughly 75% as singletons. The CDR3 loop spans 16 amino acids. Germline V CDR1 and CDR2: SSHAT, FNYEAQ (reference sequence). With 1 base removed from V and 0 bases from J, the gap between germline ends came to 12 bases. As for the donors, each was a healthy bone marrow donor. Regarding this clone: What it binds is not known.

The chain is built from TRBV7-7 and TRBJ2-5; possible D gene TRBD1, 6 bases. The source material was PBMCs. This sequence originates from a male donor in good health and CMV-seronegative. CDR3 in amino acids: CASSLGGTPNQETQYF. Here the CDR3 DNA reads TGTGCCAGCAGCTTAGGTGGGACACCGAACCAAGAGACCCAGTACTTC.